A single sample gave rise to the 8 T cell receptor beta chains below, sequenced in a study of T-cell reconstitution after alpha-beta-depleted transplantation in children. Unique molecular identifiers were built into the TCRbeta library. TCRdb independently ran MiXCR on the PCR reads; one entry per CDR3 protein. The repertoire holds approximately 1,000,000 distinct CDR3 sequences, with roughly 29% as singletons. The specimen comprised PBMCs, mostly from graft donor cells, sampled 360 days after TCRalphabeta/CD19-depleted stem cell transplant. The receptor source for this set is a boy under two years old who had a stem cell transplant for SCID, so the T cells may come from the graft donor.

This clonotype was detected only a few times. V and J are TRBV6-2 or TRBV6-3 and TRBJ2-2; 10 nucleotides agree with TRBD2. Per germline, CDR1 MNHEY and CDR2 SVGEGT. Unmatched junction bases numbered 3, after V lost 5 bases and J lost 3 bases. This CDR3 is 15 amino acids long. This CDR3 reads CASSLSGGDTGELFF. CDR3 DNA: TGTGCCAGCAGTCTCAGCGGGGGGGACACCGGGGAGCTGTTTTTT.

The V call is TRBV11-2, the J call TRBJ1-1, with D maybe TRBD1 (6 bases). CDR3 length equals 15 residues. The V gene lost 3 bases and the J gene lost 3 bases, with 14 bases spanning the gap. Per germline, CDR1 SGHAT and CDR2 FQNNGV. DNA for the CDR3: TGTGCCAGCAGCTTTCCCGGGGGCGCGGACACTGAAGCTTTCTTT. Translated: CASSFPGGADTEAFF.

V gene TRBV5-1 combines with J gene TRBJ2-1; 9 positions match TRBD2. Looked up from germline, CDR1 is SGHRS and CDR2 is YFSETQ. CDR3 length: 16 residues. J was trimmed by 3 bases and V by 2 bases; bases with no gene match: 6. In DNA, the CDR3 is TGCGCCAGCAGCTTCCGGAGCGGGGGGTTCTACAATGAGCAGTTCTTC. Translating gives CASSFRSGGFYNEQFF.

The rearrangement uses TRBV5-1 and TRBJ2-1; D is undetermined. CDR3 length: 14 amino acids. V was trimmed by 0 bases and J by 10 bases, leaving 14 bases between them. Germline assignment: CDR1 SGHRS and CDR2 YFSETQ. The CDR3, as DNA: TGCGCCAGCAGCTTGGGGGCCCCGACAATGGAGCAGTTCTTC. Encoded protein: CASSLGAPTMEQFF.

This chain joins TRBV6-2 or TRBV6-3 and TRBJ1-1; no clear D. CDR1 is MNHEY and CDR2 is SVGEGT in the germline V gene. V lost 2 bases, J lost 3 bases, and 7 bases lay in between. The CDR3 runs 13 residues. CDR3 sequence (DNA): TGTGCCAGCAGTTACGAGGTGTACACTGAAGCTTTCTTT. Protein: CASSYEVYTEAFF.

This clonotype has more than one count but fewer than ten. The CDR3 protein is CSVEIGTAPSGANVLTF. As DNA, the CDR3 is TGCAGCGTTGAAATCGGGACGGCACCCTCTGGGGCCAACGTCCTGACTTTC. This rearrangement joins TRBV29-1 to TRBJ2-6; D could derive from TRBD1 or TRBD2 (5 bases each). Between the trimmed V and J ends, which lost 2 bases and 0 bases, there was a span of 14 bases. The CDR3 sequence is 17 residues long. Germline loops: CDR1 SQVTM, CDR2 ANQGSEA.

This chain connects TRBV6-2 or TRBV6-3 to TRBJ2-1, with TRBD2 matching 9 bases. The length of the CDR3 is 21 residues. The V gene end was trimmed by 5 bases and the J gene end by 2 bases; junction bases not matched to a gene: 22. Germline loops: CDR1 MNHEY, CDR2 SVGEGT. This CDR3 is CASSPGGGRGGKIHAYNEQFF. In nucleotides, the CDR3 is TGTGCCAGCAGTCCTGGAGGGGGGCGGGGGGGCAAGATTCATGCCTACAATGAGCAGTTCTTC.

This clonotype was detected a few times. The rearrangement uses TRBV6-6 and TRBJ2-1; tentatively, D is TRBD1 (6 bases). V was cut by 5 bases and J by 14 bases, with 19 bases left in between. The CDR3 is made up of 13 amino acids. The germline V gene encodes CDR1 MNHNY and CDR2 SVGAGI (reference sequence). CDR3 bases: TGTGCCAGCAGTACAATCAGGGGTGATGGTGAGTTCTTC. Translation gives CASSTIRGDGEFF.